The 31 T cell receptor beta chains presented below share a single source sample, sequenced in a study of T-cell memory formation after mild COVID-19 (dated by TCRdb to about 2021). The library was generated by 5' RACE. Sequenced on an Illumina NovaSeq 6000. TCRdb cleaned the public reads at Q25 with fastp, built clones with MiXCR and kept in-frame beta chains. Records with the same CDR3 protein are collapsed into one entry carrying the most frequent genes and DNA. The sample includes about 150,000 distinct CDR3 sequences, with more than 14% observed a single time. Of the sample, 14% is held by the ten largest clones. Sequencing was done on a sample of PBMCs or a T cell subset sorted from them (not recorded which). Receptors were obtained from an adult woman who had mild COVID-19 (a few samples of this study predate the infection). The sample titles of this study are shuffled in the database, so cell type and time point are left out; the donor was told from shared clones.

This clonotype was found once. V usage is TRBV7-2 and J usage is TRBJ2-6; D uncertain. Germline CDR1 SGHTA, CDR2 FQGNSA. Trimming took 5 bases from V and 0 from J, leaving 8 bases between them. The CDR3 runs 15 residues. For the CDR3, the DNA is TGTGCCAGCAGCAGATACAGCTCTGGGGCCAACGTCCTGACTTTC. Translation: CASSRYSSGANVLTF.

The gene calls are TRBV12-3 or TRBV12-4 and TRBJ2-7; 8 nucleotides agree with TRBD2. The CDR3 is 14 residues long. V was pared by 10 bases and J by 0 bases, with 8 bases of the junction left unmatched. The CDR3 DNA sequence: TGTGCCACCTCGGTCGGGACTAGCTCCTACGAGCAGTACTTC. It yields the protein CATSVGTSSYEQYF.

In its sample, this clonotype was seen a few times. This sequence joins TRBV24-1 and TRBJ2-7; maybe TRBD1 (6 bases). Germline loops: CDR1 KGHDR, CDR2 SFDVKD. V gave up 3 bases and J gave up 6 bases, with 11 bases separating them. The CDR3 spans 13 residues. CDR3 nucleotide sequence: TGTGCCACCAGTGATCGCTACAGGGTCGAGCAGTACTTC. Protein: CATSDRYRVEQYF.

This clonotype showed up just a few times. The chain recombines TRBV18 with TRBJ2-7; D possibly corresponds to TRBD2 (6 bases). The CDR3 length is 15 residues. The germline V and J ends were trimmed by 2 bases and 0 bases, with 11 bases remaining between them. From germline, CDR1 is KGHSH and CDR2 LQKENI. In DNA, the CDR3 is TGTGCCAGCTCACCATCCGGGACTTACTCCTACGAGCAGTACTTC. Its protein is CASSPSGTYSYEQYF.

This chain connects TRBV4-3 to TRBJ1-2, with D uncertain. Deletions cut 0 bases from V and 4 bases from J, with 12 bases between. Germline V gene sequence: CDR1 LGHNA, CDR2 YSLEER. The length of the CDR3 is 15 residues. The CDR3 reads CASSQDWAPGYGYTF. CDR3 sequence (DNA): TGCGCCAGCAGCCAAGATTGGGCTCCCGGCTATGGCTACACCTTC.

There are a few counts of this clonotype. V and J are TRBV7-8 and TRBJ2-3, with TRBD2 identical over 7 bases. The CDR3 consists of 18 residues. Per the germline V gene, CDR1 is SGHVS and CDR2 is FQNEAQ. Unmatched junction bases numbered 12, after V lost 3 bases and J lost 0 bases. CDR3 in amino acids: CASSFSLTLAVSTDTQYF. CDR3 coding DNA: TGTGCCAGCAGCTTTTCCCTCACTCTAGCGGTTAGCACAGATACGCAGTATTTT. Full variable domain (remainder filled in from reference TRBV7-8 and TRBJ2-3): GAGVSQSPRYKVAKRGQDVALRCDPISGHVSLFWYQQALGQGPEFLTYFQNEAQLDKSGLPSDRFFAERPEGSVSTLKIQRTQQEDSAVYLCASSFSLTLAVSTDTQYFGPGTRLTVL.

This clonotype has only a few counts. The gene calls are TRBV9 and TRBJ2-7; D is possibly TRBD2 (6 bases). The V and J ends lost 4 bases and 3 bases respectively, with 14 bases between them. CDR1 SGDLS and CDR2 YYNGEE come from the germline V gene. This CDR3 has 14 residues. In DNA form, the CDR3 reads TGTGCCAGCAGCCATACCTCGACTAGCTACGAGCAGTACTTC. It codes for CASSHTSTSYEQYF.

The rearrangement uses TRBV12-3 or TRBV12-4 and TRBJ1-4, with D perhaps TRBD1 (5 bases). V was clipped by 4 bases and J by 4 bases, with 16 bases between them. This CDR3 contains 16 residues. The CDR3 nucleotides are TGTGCCAGCAGTTCAGACTGGGACGGTCATAATGAAAAACTGTTTTTT. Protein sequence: CASSSDWDGHNEKLFF.

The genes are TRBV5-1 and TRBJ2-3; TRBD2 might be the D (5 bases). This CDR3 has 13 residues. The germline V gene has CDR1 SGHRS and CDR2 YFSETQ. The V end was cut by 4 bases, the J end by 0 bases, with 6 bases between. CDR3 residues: CASSTGSTDTQYF. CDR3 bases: TGCGCCAGCAGCACGGGGAGCACAGATACGCAGTATTTT.

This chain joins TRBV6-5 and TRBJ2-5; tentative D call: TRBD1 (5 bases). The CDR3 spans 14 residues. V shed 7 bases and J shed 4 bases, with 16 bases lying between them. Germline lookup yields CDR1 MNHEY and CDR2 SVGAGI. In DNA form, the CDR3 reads TGTGCCAGCACCTCCACCCCAGGGTCAGAGACCCAGTACTTC. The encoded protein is CASTSTPGSETQYF.

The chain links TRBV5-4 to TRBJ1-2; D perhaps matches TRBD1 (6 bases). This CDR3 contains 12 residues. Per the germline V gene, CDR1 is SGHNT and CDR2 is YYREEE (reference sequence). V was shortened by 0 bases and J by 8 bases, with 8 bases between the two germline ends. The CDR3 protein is CASSLDGGGYTF. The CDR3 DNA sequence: TGTGCCAGCAGCTTGGACGGGGGCGGCTACACCTTC.

The CDR3 DNA is TGTGCCAGCAGTTCCAGGGGAAGTGAACCCTACAATGAGCAGTTCTTC. This sequence encodes CASSSRGSEPYNEQFF. This chain joins TRBV12-3 or TRBV12-4 and TRBJ2-1, with TRBD1 as a possible D gene (6 bases). CDR3 length equals 16 residues. The V gene lost 4 bases and the J gene lost 2 bases, with 15 bases spanning the gap.

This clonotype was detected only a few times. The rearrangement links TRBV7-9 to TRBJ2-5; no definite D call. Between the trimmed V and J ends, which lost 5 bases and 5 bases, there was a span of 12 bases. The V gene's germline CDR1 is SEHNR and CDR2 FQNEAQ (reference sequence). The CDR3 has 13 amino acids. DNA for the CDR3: TGTGCCAGCAGCAACGCCGAGTGGGAGACCCAGTACTTC. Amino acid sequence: CASSNAEWETQYF.

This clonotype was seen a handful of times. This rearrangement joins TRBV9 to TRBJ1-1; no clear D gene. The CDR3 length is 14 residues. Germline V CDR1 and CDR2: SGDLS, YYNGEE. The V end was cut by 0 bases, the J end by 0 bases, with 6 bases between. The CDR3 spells CASSVGRLNTEAFF. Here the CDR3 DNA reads TGTGCCAGCAGCGTAGGCAGGTTGAACACTGAAGCTTTCTTT.

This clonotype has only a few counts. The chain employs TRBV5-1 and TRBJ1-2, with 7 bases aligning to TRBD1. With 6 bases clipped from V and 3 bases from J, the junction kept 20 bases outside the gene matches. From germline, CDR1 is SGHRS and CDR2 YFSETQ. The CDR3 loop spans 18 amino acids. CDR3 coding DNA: TGCGCCAGCACAAAAAAAAGCGCCCTACAGGGGCCCTACTATGGCTACACCTTC. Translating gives CASTKKSALQGPYYGYTF.

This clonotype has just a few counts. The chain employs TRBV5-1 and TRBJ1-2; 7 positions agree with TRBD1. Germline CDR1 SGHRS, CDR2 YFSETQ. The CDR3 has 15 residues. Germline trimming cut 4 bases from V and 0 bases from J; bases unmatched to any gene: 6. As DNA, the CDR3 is TGCGCCAGCAGCCTGGGGGACAGTTCTAACTATGGCTACACCTTC. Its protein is CASSLGDSSNYGYTF.

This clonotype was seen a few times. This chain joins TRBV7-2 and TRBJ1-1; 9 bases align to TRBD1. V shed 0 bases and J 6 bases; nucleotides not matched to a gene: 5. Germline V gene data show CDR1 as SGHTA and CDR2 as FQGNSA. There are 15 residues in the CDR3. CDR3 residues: CASSLAGTGKAEAFF. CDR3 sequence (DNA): TGTGCCAGCAGCTTAGCCGGGACAGGGAAAGCTGAAGCTTTCTTT.

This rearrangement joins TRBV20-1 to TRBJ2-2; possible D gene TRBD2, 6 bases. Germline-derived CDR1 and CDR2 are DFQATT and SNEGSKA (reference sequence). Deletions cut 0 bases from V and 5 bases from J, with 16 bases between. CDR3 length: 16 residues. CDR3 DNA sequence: TGCAGTGCTAGAGATCGAAGGCTAGCGCTTACCGGGGAGCTGTTTTTT. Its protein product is CSARDRRLALTGELFF.

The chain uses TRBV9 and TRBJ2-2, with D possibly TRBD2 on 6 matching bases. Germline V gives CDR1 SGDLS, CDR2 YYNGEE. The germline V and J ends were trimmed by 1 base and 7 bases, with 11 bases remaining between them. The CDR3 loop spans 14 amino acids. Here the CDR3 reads CASSVLAGYGELFF. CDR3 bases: TGTGCCAGCAGCGTACTTGCGGGGTACGGGGAGCTGTTTTTT.

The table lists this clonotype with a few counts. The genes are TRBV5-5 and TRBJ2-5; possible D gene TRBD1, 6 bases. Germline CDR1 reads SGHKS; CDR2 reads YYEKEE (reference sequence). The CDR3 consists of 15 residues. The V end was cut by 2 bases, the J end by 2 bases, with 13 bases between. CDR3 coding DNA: TGTGCCAGCAGCTTAAACAGGGTTGCTCAAGAGACCCAGTACTTC. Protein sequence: CASSLNRVAQETQYF.

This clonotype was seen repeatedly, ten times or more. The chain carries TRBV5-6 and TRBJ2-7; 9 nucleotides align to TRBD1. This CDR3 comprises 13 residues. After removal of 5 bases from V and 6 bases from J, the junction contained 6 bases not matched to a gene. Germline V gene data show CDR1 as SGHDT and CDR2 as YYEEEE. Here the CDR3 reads CASSPGQGSEQYF. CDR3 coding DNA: TGTGCCAGCAGTCCGGGACAGGGTTCCGAGCAGTACTTC. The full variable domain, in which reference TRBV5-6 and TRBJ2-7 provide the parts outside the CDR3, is DAGVTQSPTHLIKTRGQQVTLRCSPKSGHDTVSWYQQALGQGPQFIFQYYEEEERQRGNFPDRFSGHQFPNYSSELNVNALLLGDSALYLCASSPGQGSEQYFGPGTRLTVT.

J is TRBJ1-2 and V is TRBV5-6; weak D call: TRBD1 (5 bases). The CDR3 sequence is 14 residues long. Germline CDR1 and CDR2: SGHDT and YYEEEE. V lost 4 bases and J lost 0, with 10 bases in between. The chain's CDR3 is CASSPQDTNYGYTF. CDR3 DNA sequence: TGTGCCAGCAGCCCACAGGACACTAACTATGGCTACACCTTC.

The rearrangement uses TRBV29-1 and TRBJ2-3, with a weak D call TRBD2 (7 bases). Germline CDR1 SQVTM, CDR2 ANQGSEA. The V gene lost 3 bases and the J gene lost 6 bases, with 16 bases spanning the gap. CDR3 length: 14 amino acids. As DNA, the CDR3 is TGCAGCGTTGAGCACAGGGAGGGCTTTGATACGCAGTATTTT. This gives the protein CSVEHREGFDTQYF.

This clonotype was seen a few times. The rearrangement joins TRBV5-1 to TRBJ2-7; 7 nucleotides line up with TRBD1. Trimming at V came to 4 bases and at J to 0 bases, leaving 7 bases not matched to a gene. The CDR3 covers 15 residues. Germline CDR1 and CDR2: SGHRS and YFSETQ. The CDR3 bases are TGCGCCAGCAGCATCGGACAGGCCCACTCCTACGAGCAGTACTTC. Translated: CASSIGQAHSYEQYF.

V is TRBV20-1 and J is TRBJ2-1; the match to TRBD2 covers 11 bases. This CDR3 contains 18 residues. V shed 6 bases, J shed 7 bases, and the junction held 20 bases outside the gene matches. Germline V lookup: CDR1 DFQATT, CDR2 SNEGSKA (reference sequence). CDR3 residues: CSAPPVGLGASGRNEQFF. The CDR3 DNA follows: TGCAGTGCCCCCCCAGTCGGGTTAGGGGCTAGCGGGAGGAATGAGCAGTTCTTC.

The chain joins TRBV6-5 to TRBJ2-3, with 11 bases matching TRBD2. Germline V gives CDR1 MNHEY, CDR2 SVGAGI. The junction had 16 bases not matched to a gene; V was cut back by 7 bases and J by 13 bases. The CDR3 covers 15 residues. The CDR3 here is CASTPTSGSPHEEYF. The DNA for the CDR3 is TGTGCCAGCACCCCTACTAGCGGGAGTCCGCATGAGGAGTATTTT.

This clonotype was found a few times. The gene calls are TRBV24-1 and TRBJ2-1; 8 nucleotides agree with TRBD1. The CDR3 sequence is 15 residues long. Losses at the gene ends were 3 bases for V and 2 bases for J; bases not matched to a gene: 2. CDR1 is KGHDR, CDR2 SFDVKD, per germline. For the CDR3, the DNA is TGTGCCACCAGTGATCCGGGACAGGCCTACAATGAGCAGTTCTTC. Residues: CATSDPGQAYNEQFF.

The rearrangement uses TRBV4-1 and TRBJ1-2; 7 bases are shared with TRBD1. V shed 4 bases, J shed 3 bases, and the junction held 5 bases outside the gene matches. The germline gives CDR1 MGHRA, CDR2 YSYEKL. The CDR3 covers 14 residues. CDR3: CASSRTGEDYGYTF. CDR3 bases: TGCGCCAGCAGCCGAACAGGGGAGGACTATGGCTACACCTTC.

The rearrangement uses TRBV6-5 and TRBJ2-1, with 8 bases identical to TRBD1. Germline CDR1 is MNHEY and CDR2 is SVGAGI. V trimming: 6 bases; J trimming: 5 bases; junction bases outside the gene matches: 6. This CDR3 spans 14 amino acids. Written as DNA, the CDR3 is TGTGCCAGCAGAGACAGGACAGGGAACAATGAGCAGTTCTTC. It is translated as CASRDRTGNNEQFF.

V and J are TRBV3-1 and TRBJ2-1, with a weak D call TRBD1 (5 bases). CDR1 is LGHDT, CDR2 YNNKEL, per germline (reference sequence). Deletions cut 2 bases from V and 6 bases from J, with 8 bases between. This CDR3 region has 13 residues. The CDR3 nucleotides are TGTGCCAGCAGCCAACAGGACATCAATGAGCAGTTCTTC. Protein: CASSQQDINEQFF.

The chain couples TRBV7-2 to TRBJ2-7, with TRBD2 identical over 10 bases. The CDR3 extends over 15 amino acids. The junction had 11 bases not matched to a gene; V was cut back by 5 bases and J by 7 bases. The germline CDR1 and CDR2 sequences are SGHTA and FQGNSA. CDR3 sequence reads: CASSQSGRALGEQYF. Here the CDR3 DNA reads TGTGCCAGCAGCCAAAGCGGGAGGGCCTTAGGGGAGCAGTACTTC.